This TCR beta chain was documented in a study of cytomegalovirus exposure and HLA in healthy donors. Findings of the study overall: A later analysis showed that HLA-associated TCR beta chains had undergone more clonal expansion than equally common others. An analysis that was carried out later associated 17,000 or so TCR beta sequences with HLA alleles at 0.05 false discovery rate. An analysis was carried out later, and it reportedly showed fewer N-insertions in an Asian-associated ancestry cluster than the approximately 700-donor mean.

The PCR ran on 60 Vbeta and 13 Jbeta primers. Assay: immunoSEQ multiplex PCR; the TCRdb copy retains only in-frame clones and omits some. Here the sample spans fewer than 150,000 clones, around 66% being singletons. For this clone: Its antigen is unidentified.

The receptor was isolated from a man in his late teens or twenties in good health and CMV-seropositive. Sequencing used PBMCs.

CDR3 amino acids: CASSHPDRWYEQYV. The DNA of the CDR3 is TGTGCCAGCAGTCATCCGGACAGGTGGTACGAGCAGTACGTC. The gene calls are TRBV7-9 and TRBJ2-7; 7 nucleotides align to TRBD1. There are 14 residues in the CDR3. V trimming: 6 bases; J trimming: 4 bases; junction bases outside the gene matches: 9. Germline V CDR1 and CDR2: SEHNR, FQNEAQ (reference sequence).